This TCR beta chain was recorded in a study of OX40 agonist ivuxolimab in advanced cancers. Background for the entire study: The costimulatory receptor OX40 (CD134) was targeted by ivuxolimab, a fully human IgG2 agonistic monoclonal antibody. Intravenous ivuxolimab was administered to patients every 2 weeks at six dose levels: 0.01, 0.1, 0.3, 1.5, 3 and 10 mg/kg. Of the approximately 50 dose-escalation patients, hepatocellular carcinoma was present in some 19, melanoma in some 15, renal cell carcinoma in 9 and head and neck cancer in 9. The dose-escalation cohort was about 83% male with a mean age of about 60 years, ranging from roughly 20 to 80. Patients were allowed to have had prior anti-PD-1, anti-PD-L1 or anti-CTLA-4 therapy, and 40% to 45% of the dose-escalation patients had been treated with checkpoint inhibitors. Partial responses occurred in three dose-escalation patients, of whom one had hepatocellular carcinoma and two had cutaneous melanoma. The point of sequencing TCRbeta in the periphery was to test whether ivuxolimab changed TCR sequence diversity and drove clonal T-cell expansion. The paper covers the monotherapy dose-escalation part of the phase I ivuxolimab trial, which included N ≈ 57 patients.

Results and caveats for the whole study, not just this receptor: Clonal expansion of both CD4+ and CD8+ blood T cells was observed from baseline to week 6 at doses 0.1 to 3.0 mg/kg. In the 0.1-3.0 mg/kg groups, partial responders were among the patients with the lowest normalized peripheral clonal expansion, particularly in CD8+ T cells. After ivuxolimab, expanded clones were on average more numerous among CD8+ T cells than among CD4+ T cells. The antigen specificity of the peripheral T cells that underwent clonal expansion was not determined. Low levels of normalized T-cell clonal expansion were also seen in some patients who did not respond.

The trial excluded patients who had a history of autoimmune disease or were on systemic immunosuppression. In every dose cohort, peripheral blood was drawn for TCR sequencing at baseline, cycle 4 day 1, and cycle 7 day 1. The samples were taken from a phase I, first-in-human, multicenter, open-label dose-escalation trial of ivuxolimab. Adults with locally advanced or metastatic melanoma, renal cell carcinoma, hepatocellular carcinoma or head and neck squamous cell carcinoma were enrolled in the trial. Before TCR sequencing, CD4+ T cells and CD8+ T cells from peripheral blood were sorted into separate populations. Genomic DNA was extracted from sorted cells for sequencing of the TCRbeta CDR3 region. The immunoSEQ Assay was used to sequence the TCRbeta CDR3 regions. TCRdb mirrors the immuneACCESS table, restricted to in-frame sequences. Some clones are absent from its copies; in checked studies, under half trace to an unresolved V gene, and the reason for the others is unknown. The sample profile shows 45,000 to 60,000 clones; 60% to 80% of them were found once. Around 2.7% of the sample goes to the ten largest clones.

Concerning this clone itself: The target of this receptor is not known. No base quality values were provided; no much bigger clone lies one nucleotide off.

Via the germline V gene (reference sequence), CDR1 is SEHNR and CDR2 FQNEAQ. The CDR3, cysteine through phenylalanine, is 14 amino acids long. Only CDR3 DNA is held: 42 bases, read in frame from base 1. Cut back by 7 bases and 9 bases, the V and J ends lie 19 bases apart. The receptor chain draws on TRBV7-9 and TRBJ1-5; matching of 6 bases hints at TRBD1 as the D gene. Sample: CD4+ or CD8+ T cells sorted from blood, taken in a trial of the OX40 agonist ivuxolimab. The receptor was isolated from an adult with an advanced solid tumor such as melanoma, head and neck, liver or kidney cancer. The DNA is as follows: TGTGCCAGCACAGTGGGGGGCAGGGGATGGCCCCAGCATTTT. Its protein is CASTVGGRGWPQHF. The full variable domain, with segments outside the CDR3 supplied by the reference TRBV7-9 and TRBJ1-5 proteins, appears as DTGVSQNPRHKITKRGQNVTFRCDPISEHNRLYWYRQTLGQGPEFLTYFQNEAQLEKSRLLSDRFSAERPKGSFSTLEIQRTEQGDSAMYLCASTVGGRGWPQHFGDGTRLSIL.